Listed here are 27 T cell receptor beta chains from one sample, sequenced in a study of blood T cell repertoires in COVID-19. The table came from immunoSEQ multiplex PCR; TCRdb's copy has only in-frame clones and leaves some out. The data show under 300,000 clones, approximately 92% seen once. Sequencing was carried out using peripheral blood. The receptors were sampled from a middle-aged woman who had recovered from COVID-19.

The chain carries TRBV5-6 and TRBJ2-1, with 8 nucleotides matching TRBD1. The CDR3 is 13 residues long. The germline CDR1 and CDR2 sequences are SGHDT and YYEEEE. V shed 6 bases, J shed 4 bases, and the junction held 3 bases outside the gene matches. The CDR3 region has the DNA TGTGCCAGCAACGACAGGGGATACAATGAGCAGTTCTTC. Encoded protein: CASNDRGYNEQFF.

This sequence joins TRBV29-1 and TRBJ1-1, with TRBD1 matching over 7 bases. The V segment lost 7 bases and the J segment 3 bases; nucleotides outside the gene matches: 8. This CDR3 spans 13 amino acids. Germline CDR1 SQVTM, CDR2 ANQGSEA. The CDR3 loop is CSGRPGQYTEAFF. The CDR3 bases are TGCAGCGGCCGACCGGGACAGTACACTGAAGCTTTCTTT.

The rearrangement links TRBV21-1 to TRBJ2-7; the table's D gene call, TRBD2, was not cross checked with the DNA. TRBV21-1 is deemed a pseudogene. This CDR3 has 17 amino acids. In nucleotides, the CDR3 is TGTGCCAGCAGCAACGAATTGAGCGGGGGCTGTACCTACGAGCAGTACTTC. It is translated as CASSNELSGGCTYEQYF.

This chain joins TRBV3-1 (or the pseudogene TRBV3-2) and TRBJ2-5; D might be TRBD2 (6 bases). The CDR3 contains 14 residues. The germline gives CDR1 LGHDT, CDR2 YNNKEL (reference sequence). Trimming took 4 bases from V and 2 from J, leaving 11 bases between them. In DNA, the CDR3 is TGTGCCAGCAGCCCCATAGGGACTCAAGAGACCCAGTACTTC. It encodes CASSPIGTQETQYF.

The gene calls are TRBV6-5 and TRBJ2-1, with 7 bases identical to TRBD2. The V segment lost 6 bases and the J segment 3 bases; nucleotides outside the gene matches: 8. Germline CDR1 is MNHEY and CDR2 is SVGAGI. The CDR3 loop spans 15 amino acids. As DNA, the CDR3 is TGTGCCAGCAGCCATGGCGGGGGAGGCTACAATGAGCAGTTCTTC. It is translated as CASSHGGGGYNEQFF.

The chain has TRBV11-2 and TRBJ2-5, with a possible D match to TRBD2 (5 bases). The germline gives CDR1 SGHAT, CDR2 FQNNGV. This CDR3 region has 15 residues. Trimming stripped 0 bases from V and 7 bases from J, with 15 bases between. CDR3 region: CASSLEGARSGTQYF. The CDR3 DNA sequence: TGTGCCAGCAGCTTAGAGGGAGCTAGATCTGGGACCCAGTACTTC.

V and J are TRBV9 and TRBJ2-3; D is possibly TRBD2 (6 bases). The CDR3 runs to 15 residues. Per germline, CDR1 SGDLS and CDR2 YYNGEE. V lost 0 bases and J 4 bases, leaving 12 bases between the germline ends. CDR3 DNA: TGTGCCAGCAGCGTAGAGGGGACTCGCTCAGATACGCAGTATTTT. Its protein product is CASSVEGTRSDTQYF.

This clone turned up a few times. This sequence joins TRBV7-9 and TRBJ1-1; no clear D gene. The CDR3 runs to 14 residues. Germline CDR1 SEHNR, CDR2 FQNEAQ (reference sequence). V was cut by 3 bases and J by 10 bases, with 18 bases left in between. In nucleotides, the CDR3 is TGTGCCAGCAGCTTTGGTTCAAAAAGTAGTGGAGCTTTCTTT. Translating gives CASSFGSKSSGAFF.

This rearrangement joins TRBV28 to TRBJ2-7, with 7 bases aligning to TRBD1. The trim removed 5 bases at V and 0 bases at J, leaving 4 bases unmatched. CDR3 size: 14 residues. The germline gives CDR1 MDHEN, CDR2 SYDVKM. The CDR3 loop reads CASSPGTVSYEQYF. The CDR3 DNA follows: TGTGCCAGCAGTCCTGGGACAGTCTCCTACGAGCAGTACTTC. Full variable domain (remainder filled in from reference TRBV28 and TRBJ2-7): DVKVTQSSRYLVKRTGEKVFLECVQDMDHENMFWYRQDPGLGLRLIYFSYDVKMKEKGDIPEGYSVSREKKERFSLILESASTNQTSMYLCASSPGTVSYEQYFGPGTRLTVT.

The V and J genes are TRBV6-6 and TRBJ2-5; D unresolved. V was pared by 6 bases and J by 5 bases, with 10 bases between. Germline CDR1 MNHNY, CDR2 SVGAGI (reference sequence). This CDR3 comprises 12 residues. CDR3 DNA: TGTGCCAGCAGGTTGTCTGAGGAGACCCAGTACTTC. It is translated as CASRLSEETQYF.

This clone was seen only once. The V and J genes are TRBV7-2 and TRBJ1-6; D ambiguous. Germline V gene lookup returns CDR1 SGHTA and CDR2 FQGNSA. This CDR3 is 13 amino acids long. Between the trimmed V and J ends, which lost 1 base and 9 bases, there was a span of 7 bases. In DNA form, the CDR3 reads TGTGCCAGCAGCTTAGTATCCCGTTCACCCCTCCACTTT. This codes for CASSLVSRSPLHF.

The chain carries TRBV10-2 and TRBJ2-2; TRBD1 is a possible D gene (5 bases). This CDR3 comprises 15 residues. Per germline, CDR1 WSHSY and CDR2 SAAADI. V lost 2 bases and J lost 1, with 8 bases in between. The CDR3 protein is CASSETDRNTGELFF. CDR3 in DNA: TGCGCCAGCAGTGAGACCGACAGGAACACCGGGGAGCTGTTTTTT.

The V call is TRBV3-1 (or the pseudogene TRBV3-2), the J call TRBJ1-6; D is undetermined. Looked up from germline, CDR1 is LGHDT and CDR2 is YNNKEL (reference sequence). CDR3 size: 15 residues. With 0 bases removed from V and 9 bases from J, the gap between germline ends came to 12 bases. The chain's CDR3 is CASSQEAGWSSPLHF. CDR3 bases: TGTGCCAGCAGCCAAGAAGCGGGGTGGAGTTCACCCCTCCACTTT.

The CDR3 DNA reads as TGCGCCAGCAGCGCGGGCGGTAGCTGGGAGACCCAGTACTTC. Translated, it gives CASSAGGSWETQYF. The chain joins TRBV5-1 to TRBJ2-5; a weak D match, TRBD2 (5 bases). The ends were cut back, 4 bases at V and 5 bases at J, with 15 bases in the middle. CDR1 is SGHRS and CDR2 is YFSETQ in the germline V gene. The CDR3 is made up of 14 amino acids. Complete variable domain (other parts from reference TRBV5-1 and TRBJ2-5): KAGVTQTPRYLIKTRGQQVTLSCSPISGHRSVSWYQQTPGQGLQFLFEYFSETQRNKGNFPGRFSGRQFSNSRSEMNVSTLELGDSALYLCASSAGGSWETQYFGPGTRLLVL.

This clone has just one count. This chain links TRBV30 with TRBJ1-1; possible D gene TRBD1, 6 bases. Trimming removed 1 base at V and 9 bases at J, with 15 bases between. The germline V gene encodes CDR1 GTSNPN and CDR2 SVGIG (reference sequence). There are 13 residues in the CDR3. The chain's CDR3 is CAWSDRPGEKAFF. The CDR3 DNA sequence: TGTGCCTGGAGTGACCGGCCAGGGGAGAAAGCTTTCTTT.

This chain connects TRBV2 to TRBJ1-6, with 7 positions matching TRBD1. V was clipped by 4 bases and J by 4 bases; unmatched bases: 4. This CDR3 contains 15 residues. CDR1 SNHLY and CDR2 FYNNEI come from the germline V gene. CDR3: CASSGQGSYNSPLHF. CDR3 bases: TGTGCCAGCAGTGGACAGGGTTCGTATAATTCACCCCTCCACTTT.

The chain carries TRBV7-8 and TRBJ2-3, with TRBD2 matching 8 bases. The CDR3 covers 14 residues. V was clipped by 1 base and J by 4 bases; unmatched bases: 1. Looked up from germline, CDR1 is SGHVS and CDR2 is FQNEAQ. The CDR3 loop reads CASSLETSADTQYF. CDR3 in DNA: TGTGCCAGCAGCTTAGAGACTAGCGCAGATACGCAGTATTTT.

In its sample, this clone was seen once. The chain is built from TRBV6-6 and TRBJ2-5; 12 nucleotides line up with TRBD2. CDR1 is MNHNY and CDR2 is SVGAGI in the germline V gene (reference sequence). The CDR3 has 14 amino acids. The V gene end was trimmed by 8 bases and the J gene end by 5 bases; junction bases not matched to a gene: 6. The CDR3 bases are TGTGCCAGCGGGCGGACTAGCGGGACTGAGACCCAGTACTTC. It translates to CASGRTSGTETQYF.

The V gene is TRBV19, the J gene TRBJ2-5, with D possibly being TRBD1 (5 bases). The ends were cut back, 3 bases at V and 4 bases at J, with 12 bases in the middle. Germline CDR1 LNHDA, CDR2 SQIVND (reference sequence). The CDR3 runs 14 residues. The CDR3 DNA sequence: TGTGCCAGTAGTATCGTCCCTAGGGGAGAGACCCAGTACTTC. Translation: CASSIVPRGETQYF.

V usage is TRBV7-3 and J usage is TRBJ1-5, with 7 bases matching TRBD1. V was pared by 6 bases and J by 4 bases, with 9 bases of the junction left unmatched. CDR3 length: 15 residues. Germline CDR1 reads SGHTA; CDR2 reads FQGTGA. The CDR3 loop is CASRPDRDPNQPQHF. CDR3 sequence (DNA): TGTGCCAGCAGACCTGACAGGGACCCGAATCAGCCCCAGCATTTT.

J is TRBJ1-4 and V is TRBV27; D remains unclear. Per the germline V gene, CDR1 is MNHEY and CDR2 is SMNVEV (reference sequence). V dropped 4 bases and J dropped 11 bases, with 26 bases sitting between them. This CDR3 has 17 amino acids. In DNA, the CDR3 is TGTGCCAGCAGTTCCTACGGGATTCACAGCGGCTTGGAGAAACTGTTTTTT. The encoded protein is CASSSYGIHSGLEKLFF.

This chain joins TRBV7-2 and TRBJ2-2; D gene ambiguous. This CDR3 has 15 amino acids. In germline, CDR1 is SGHTA, CDR2 FQGNSA. Trimming left V 10 bases short and J 4 bases short, with 19 bases between. DNA of the CDR3: TGTGCCACCAGTGGTGAATATCGAGTCACCGGGGAGCTGTTTTTT. It is translated as CATSGEYRVTGELFF. The variable domain in full, completed from reference TRBV7-2 and TRBJ2-2, reads GAGVSQSPSNKVTEKGKDVELRCDPISGHTALYWYRQSLGQGLEFLIYFQGNSAPDKSGLPSDRFSAERTGGSVSTLTIQRTQQEDSAVYLCATSGEYRVTGELFFGEGSRLTVL.

The J gene is TRBJ2-2, the V gene TRBV30; 9 positions agree with TRBD1. The CDR3 runs 18 residues. J gave up 4 bases and V 1 base, and 13 bases lay outside the gene matches. The germline CDR1 and CDR2 sequences are GTSNPN and SVGIG (reference sequence). The CDR3 DNA is TGTGCCTGGAGTGCCCCGACAGGGGGAAGTTGGGGCACCGGGGAGCTGTTTTTT. Protein product: CAWSAPTGGSWGTGELFF. The variable domain in full, completed from reference TRBV30 and TRBJ2-2, reads SQTIHQWPATLVQPVGSPLSLECTVEGTSNPNLYWYRQAAGRGLQLLFYSVGIGQISSEVPQNLSASRPQDRQFILSSKKLLLSDSGFYLCAWSAPTGGSWGTGELFFGEGSRLTVL.

The chain's CDR3 is CASSVDSGGAGGYNEQFF. The CDR3, as DNA: TGTGCCAGCAGCGTAGATTCAGGTGGGGCGGGAGGGTACAATGAGCAGTTCTTC. This chain joins TRBV9 and TRBJ2-1; the match to TRBD2 covers 9 bases. The junction had 11 bases not matched to a gene; V was cut back by 0 bases and J by 4 bases. CDR3 size: 18 residues. Germline-derived CDR1 and CDR2 are SGDLS and YYNGEE.

The gene calls are TRBV4-1 and TRBJ1-1; D not certain. Germline V gene lookup returns CDR1 MGHRA and CDR2 YSYEKL. V was clipped by 2 bases and J by 4 bases, with 14 bases between them. The CDR3 runs to 15 residues. CDR3 residues: CASSQLLAGITEAFF. DNA for the CDR3: TGCGCCAGCAGCCAATTGTTGGCGGGGATCACTGAAGCTTTCTTT.

The chain has TRBV12-2 and TRBJ2-5; the table calls TRBD1, which could not be checked here. TRBV12-2 is a pseudogene. CDR3 length: 17 amino acids. The CDR3 sequence is CASLLMSGNVEWETQYF. DNA for the CDR3: TGTGCAAGTCTCCTAATGTCAGGAAACGTCGAGTGGGAGACCCAGTACTTC.

The chain combines TRBV27 with TRBJ1-6; D is possibly TRBD1 (6 bases). Germline V gene lookup returns CDR1 MNHEY and CDR2 SMNVEV (reference sequence). The CDR3 extends over 16 amino acids. V was pared by 4 bases and J by 12 bases, with 22 bases between. The CDR3 protein is CASSSPGVLTVEPLHF. CDR3 nucleotide sequence: TGTGCCAGCAGTTCCCCAGGGGTTCTAACAGTTGAACCCCTCCACTTT.